This T cell receptor beta chain was obtained from a study of sequential checkpoint blockade in melanoma (dated by TCRdb to between 2018 and 2021). About the full investigation: Patients were assigned by 1:1 randomization to either first-line nivolumab followed by ipilimumab (arm A) or ipilimumab followed by nivolumab (arm B). Maintenance nivolumab was given following each of the two trial sequences. Here is what the overall study found, with its caveats: Larger, independent patient cohorts are needed to validate the response-prediction model that combines TCR metrics and mutation burden.

With respect to this clone: The target of this receptor is not known. The input lacks base qualities; no much larger clone sits a single base away.

Reading the label with the study, this specimen's treatment or condition is: randomized to nivolumab then ipilimumab (arm A) or the reverse (arm B). None of the trial patients had been given prior DNA-damaging chemotherapy. A FACS Aria II flow cytometer was used to sort live CD3+CD8+ cells that were negative for CD19 and CD56 from thawed PBMCs. Samples came from patients with melanoma in CheckMate 064, a randomized, open-label phase II trial of sequential checkpoint blockade. Peripheral blood mononuclear cells were collected by leukapheresis, purified with Ficoll-Paque, and frozen in human serum with around 10% DMSO. Immediately after sorting, the purity of sorted blood CD3+CD8+ cells was verified to be >98%, after which DNA was extracted. The germline V gene encodes CDR1 SEHNR and CDR2 FQNEAQ (reference sequence). The CDR3, cysteine through phenylalanine, is 11 amino acids long. The only DNA kept is the CDR3, 33 bases in frame from the first base. Trimming takes 11 bases from V and 1 base from J, and the germline ends sit 9 bases apart.

The immunoSEQ Assay was used to immunosequence TCRbeta CDR3 regions from genomic DNA. Genomic DNA was amplified by bias-controlled multiplex PCR before high-throughput sequencing. In the source study's methods: To quantify the absolute abundance of each unique TCRbeta CDR3 region, the sequences were collapsed and filtered. Clonality was defined as 1 minus Pielou's evenness and was calculated using productive rearrangements only. Clones with significantly greater frequencies in on-treatment versus baseline samples were identified using a previously published method. TCRdb re-hosts the immuneACCESS table, in-frame sequences only. Its copies lack some clones; in the studies checked, an unresolved V gene accounts for under half of them, and the cause for the rest is not known. That table supplies the V and J calls and clone size; D and trimming were determined from the DNA. The sample table lists tens of thousands of clones, roughly 81% of them with a count of one. The ten most abundant clones make up less than 7% of the sample.

The chain is assembled from TRBV7-9 and TRBJ2-7, with no confidently assigned D gene. The TCR was taken from a human donor with melanoma. The sequencing used CD8+ T cells sorted from blood (inferred from file names), collected from a patient given nivolumab and ipilimumab in sequence. Read as DNA, the sequence is TGTGCCCGTCGGTTTTCCTACGAGCAGTACTTC. Its translation is CARRFSYEQYF.